These 4 T cell receptor beta chains were sequenced from one sample in a study of blood T cell repertoires in COVID-19. The table came from immunoSEQ multiplex PCR; TCRdb's copy has only in-frame clones and leaves some out. The data show about 140,000 clones, with 79% seen just once and over 8.5% held by the top ten. The specimen sequenced was peripheral blood. The origin of the receptors is a man in his fifties with active or convalescent COVID-19.

This sequence joins TRBV11-2 and TRBJ1-4, with a possible D match to TRBD1 (5 bases). Germline V lookup: CDR1 SGHAT, CDR2 FQNNGV. Trimming took 5 bases from V and 11 from J, leaving 15 bases between them. The CDR3 runs 13 residues. CDR3 amino acids: CASSTGPPGKLFF. The CDR3 bases are TGTGCCAGCAGCACAGGACCCCCTGGGAAACTGTTTTTT.

This chain links TRBV7-3 with TRBJ2-3; 15 bases fit TRBD2. The V gene end was trimmed by 0 bases and the J gene end by 2 bases; junction bases not matched to a gene: 3. CDR1 SGHTA and CDR2 FQGTGA come from the germline V gene. CDR3 length: 18 residues. The CDR3 nucleotides are TGTGCCAGCAGCTTAACCGGACTAGCGGGAGGGGCCACAGATACGCAGTATTTT. It encodes CASSLTGLAGGATDTQYF.

V is TRBV6-4 and J is TRBJ1-4; D ambiguous. This CDR3 has 14 amino acids. V was pared by 5 bases and J by 8 bases, with 15 bases between. Germline V gene sequence: CDR1 MRHNA, CDR2 SNTAGT. The CDR3 DNA reads TGTGCCAGCAGTCTCGACCAGTCCGGGGAAAAACTGTTTTTT. This codes for CASSLDQSGEKLFF.

V is TRBV7-9 and J is TRBJ1-2; D is possibly TRBD1 (5 bases). Trimming took off 4 bases at V and 2 bases at J, with 11 bases between the two ends. CDR1 SEHNR and CDR2 FQNEAQ come from the germline V gene (reference sequence). The CDR3 runs 14 residues. Here the CDR3 DNA reads TGTGCCAGCAGCTCGATTCAGGGAAACTATGGCTACACCTTC. This translates into CASSSIQGNYGYTF. The full variable domain, with the rest looked up from reference TRBV7-9 and TRBJ1-2, is DTGVSQNPRHKITKRGQNVTFRCDPISEHNRLYWYRQTLGQGPEFLTYFQNEAQLEKSRLLSDRFSAERPKGSFSTLEIQRTEQGDSAMYLCASSSIQGNYGYTFGSGTRLTVV.